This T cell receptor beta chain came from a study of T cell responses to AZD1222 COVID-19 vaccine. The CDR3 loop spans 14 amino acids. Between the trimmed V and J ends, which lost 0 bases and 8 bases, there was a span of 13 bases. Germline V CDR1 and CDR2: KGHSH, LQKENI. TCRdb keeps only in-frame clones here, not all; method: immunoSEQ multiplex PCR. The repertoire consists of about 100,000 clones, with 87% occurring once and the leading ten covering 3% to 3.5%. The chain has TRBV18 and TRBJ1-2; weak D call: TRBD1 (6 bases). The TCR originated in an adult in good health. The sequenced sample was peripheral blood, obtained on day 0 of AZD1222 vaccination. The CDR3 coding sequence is TGTGCCAGCTCACCACCCCTAGGGGGGTACGGCTACACCTTC. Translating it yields CASSPPLGGYGYTF.